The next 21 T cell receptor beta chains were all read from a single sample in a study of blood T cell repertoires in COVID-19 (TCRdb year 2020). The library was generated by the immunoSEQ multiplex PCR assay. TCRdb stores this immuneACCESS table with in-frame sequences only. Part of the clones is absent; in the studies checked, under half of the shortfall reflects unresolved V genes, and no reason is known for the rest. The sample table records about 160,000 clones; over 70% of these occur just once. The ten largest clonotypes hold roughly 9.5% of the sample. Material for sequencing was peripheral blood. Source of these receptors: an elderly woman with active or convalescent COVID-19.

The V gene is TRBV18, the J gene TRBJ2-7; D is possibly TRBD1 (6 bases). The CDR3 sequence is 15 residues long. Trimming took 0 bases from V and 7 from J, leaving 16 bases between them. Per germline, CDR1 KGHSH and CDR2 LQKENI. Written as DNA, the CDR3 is TGTGCCAGCTCACCACCGAGCCCAGGGGCCGGGGAGCAGTACTTC. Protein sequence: CASSPPSPGAGEQYF.

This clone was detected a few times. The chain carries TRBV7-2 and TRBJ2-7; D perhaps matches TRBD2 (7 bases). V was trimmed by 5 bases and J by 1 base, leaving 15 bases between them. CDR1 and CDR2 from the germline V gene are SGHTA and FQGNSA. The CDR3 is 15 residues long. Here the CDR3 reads CASSPGGGGSYEQYF. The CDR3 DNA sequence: TGTGCCAGCAGCCCCGGGGGAGGGGGATCCTACGAGCAGTACTTC.

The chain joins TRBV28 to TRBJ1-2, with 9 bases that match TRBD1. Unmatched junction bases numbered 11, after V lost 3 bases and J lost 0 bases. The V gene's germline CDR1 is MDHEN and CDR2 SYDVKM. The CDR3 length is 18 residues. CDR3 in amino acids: CASSLGQGTRTSNYGYTF. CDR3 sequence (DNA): TGTGCCAGCAGTTTGGGACAGGGTACTAGAACTTCTAACTATGGCTACACCTTC.

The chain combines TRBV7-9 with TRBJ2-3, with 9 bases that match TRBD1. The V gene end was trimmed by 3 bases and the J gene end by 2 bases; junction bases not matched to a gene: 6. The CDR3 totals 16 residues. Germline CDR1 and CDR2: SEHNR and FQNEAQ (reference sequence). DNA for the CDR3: TGTGCCAGCAGCTTGGGGGACAGGGCCCTCACAGATACGCAGTATTTT. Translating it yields CASSLGDRALTDTQYF.

CDR3 protein: CASSAPYDSYNEQFF. The DNA for the CDR3 is TGTGCCAGCAGCGCCCCGTACGACAGTTACAATGAGCAGTTCTTC. J is TRBJ2-1 and V is TRBV9, with D perhaps TRBD1 (5 bases). The V end lost 3 bases, the J end lost 4 bases, and 14 bases lay between the germline ends. The CDR3 length is 15 residues. Germline loops: CDR1 SGDLS, CDR2 YYNGEE.

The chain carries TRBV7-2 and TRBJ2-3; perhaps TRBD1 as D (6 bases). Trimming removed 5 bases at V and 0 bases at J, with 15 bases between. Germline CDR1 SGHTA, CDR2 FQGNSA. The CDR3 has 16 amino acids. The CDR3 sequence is CASSLRGPLSTDTQYF. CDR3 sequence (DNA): TGTGCCAGCAGCCTCAGGGGACCCCTTAGCACAGATACGCAGTATTTT.

In DNA, the CDR3 is TGTGCCAGCAGCTTGGGTCGGGGATCGGGCTATGGCTACACCTTC. Its translation is CASSLGRGSGYGYTF. The chain recombines TRBV5-4 with TRBJ1-2; D is uncertain. CDR1 is SGHNT and CDR2 is YYREEE in the germline V gene (reference sequence). The ends were cut back, 0 bases at V and 4 bases at J, with 13 bases in the middle. The CDR3 sequence is 15 residues long.

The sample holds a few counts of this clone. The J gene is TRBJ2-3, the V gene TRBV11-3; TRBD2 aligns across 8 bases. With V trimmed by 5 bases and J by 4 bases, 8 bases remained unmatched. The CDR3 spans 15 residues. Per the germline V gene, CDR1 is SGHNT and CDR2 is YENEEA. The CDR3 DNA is TGTGCCAGCAGCCAAACGGGGGGGAGGTCAGATACGCAGTATTTT. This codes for CASSQTGGRSDTQYF.

The CDR3 loop is CASSLGDPDRGEQYF. The CDR3 region has the DNA TGTGCCAGCAGCTTAGGTGACCCGGACAGGGGCGAGCAGTACTTC. This chain uses TRBV7-6 with TRBJ2-7, with TRBD1 matching over 9 bases. V lost 1 base to trimming and J lost 6 bases; unmatched junction nucleotides: 7. Per germline, CDR1 SGHVS and CDR2 FNYEAQ. The CDR3 is 15 amino acids. Based on the CDR3 plus reference TRBV7-6 and TRBJ2-7, the full variable domain is GAGVSQSPRYKVTKRGQDVALRCDPISGHVSLYWYRQALGQGPEFLTYFNYEAQQDKSGLPNDRFSAERPEGSISTLTIQRTEQRDSAMYRCASSLGDPDRGEQYFGPGTRLTVT.

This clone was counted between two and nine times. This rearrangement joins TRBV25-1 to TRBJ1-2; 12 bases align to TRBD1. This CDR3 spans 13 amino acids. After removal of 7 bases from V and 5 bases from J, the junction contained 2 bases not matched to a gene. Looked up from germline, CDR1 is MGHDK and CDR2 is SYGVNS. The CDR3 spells CASTGQGAYGYTF. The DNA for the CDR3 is TGTGCCAGCACGGGACAGGGGGCGTATGGCTACACCTTC.

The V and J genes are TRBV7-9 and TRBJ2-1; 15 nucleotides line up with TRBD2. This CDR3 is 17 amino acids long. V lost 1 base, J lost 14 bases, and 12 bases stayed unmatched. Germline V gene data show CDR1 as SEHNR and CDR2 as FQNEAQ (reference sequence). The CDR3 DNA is TGTGCCAGCAGCTTAGTAGGCGGGACTAGCGGGGGGAAGGGTAAGTTCTTC. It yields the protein CASSLVGGTSGGKGKFF.

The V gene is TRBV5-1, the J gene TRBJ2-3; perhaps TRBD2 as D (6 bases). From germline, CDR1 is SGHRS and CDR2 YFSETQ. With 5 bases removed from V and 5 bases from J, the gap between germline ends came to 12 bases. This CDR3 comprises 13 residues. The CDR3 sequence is CASRLSGGDTQYF. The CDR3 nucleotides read TGCGCCAGCAGGCTTTCCGGGGGAGATACGCAGTATTTT.

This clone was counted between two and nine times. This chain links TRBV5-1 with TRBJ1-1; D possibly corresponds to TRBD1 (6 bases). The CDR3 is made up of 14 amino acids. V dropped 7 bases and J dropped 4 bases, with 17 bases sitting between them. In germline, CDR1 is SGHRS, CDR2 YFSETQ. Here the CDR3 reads CASRAQGGVTEAFF. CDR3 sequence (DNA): TGCGCCAGCCGAGCACAGGGCGGCGTCACTGAAGCTTTCTTT.

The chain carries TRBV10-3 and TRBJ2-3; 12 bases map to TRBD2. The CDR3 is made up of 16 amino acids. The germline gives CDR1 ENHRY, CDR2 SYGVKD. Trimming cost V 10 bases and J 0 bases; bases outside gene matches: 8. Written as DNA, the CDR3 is TGTGCCACCTCGATCGGGACTAGCGGGAGCACAGATACGCAGTATTTT. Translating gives CATSIGTSGSTDTQYF.

The CDR3 protein is CASSYGQAQETQYF. DNA for the CDR3: TGTGCCAGCTCCTATGGACAGGCCCAAGAGACCCAGTACTTC. The chain carries TRBV5-4 and TRBJ2-5, with TRBD1 matching 7 bases. Trimming at V came to 7 bases and at J to 1 base, leaving 7 bases not matched to a gene. The V gene's germline CDR1 is SGHNT and CDR2 YYREEE (reference sequence). This CDR3 has 14 residues.

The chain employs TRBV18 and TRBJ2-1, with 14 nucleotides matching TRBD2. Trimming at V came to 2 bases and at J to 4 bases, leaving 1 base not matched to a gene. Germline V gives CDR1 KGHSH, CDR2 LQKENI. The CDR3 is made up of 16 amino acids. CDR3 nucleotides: TGTGCCAGCTCACCAGGACTAGCGGGGGGTTACAATGAGCAGTTCTTC. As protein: CASSPGLAGGYNEQFF.

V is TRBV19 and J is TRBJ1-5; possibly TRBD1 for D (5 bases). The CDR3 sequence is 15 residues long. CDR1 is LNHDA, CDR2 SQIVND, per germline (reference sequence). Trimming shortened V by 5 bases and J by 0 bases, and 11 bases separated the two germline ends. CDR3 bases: TGTGCCAGTAGTTCGACAGATTATAGCAATCAGCCCCAGCATTTT. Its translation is CASSSTDYSNQPQHF.

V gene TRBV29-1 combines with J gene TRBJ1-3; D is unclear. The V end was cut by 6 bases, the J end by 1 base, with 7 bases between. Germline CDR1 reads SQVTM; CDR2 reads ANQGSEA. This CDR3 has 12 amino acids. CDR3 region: CSVAHSGNTIYF. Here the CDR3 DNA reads TGCAGCGTCGCACATTCTGGAAACACCATATATTTT.

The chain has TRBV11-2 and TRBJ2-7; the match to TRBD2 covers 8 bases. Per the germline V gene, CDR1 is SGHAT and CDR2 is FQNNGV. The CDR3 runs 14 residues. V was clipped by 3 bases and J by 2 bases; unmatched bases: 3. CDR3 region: CASSLGGGPYEQYF. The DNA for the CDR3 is TGTGCCAGCAGCTTGGGCGGGGGGCCCTACGAGCAGTACTTC.

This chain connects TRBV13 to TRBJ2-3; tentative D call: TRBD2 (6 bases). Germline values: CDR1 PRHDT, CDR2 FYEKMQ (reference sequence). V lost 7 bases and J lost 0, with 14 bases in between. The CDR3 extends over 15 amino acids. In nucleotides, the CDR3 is TGTGCCAGCACCATCGGAGGGGCTAGCACAGATACGCAGTATTTT. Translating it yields CASTIGGASTDTQYF.

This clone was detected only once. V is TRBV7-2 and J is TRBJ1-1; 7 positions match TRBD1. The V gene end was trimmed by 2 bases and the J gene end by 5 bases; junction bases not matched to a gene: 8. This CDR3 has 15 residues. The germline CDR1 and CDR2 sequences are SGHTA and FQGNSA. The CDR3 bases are TGTGCCAGCAGCTTACGACAGGGAGTAAGGACTGAAGCTTTCTTT. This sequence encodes CASSLRQGVRTEAFF.